This TCR beta chain was observed in a study of T-cell memory formation after mild COVID-19. Study as a whole: TCR clusters were largely donor specific.

This clonotype was observed a handful of times. Its antigen is unknown. The limits of the CDR3 on the DNA are not certain, so only TCRdb's listed CDR3 is given. TCRdb analysed the 5' RACE reads with MiXCR anew, one entry per CDR3 protein. The sample includes about 160,000 distinct CDR3 sequences, roughly 28% of them seen just once. The study, taken as a whole, reports: Pre-infection memory contained some responding clones, which suggested that cross-reactive memory had joined.

The CDR3 length is 16 residues, termini included. In germline, CDR1 is SGHRS, CDR2 YFSETQ. The sequenced material came from PBMCs or a T cell subset sorted from them (not recorded which). The source of this sequence is an adult woman who had mild COVID-19 (a few samples of this study predate the infection). Cell type and time point are not known. This rearrangement joins TRBV5-1 to TRBJ1-1; the D call in the table, TRBD1, was not verified against the DNA. This CDR3 is CASSLVSVGQGAKGFF.